The 30 T cell receptor beta chains below all came from one sample that was sequenced in a study of Graves' ophthalmopathy and Graves' hyperthyroidism. RNA transcripts provided the template for amplifying TCR beta CDR3 regions. An initial RT-PCR round employing HTBI primers preceded a second-round multiplex PCR. TCRdb independently ran MiXCR on the multiplex PCR reads; one entry per CDR3 protein. The table has about 400,000 distinct CDR3 sequences, roughly 20% seen once. The source material was peripheral blood. The origin of the receptors is a woman in her late teens or twenties with stable Graves' hyperthyroidism.

This clonotype was recorded at least ten times. The chain is built from TRBV12-3 or TRBV12-4 and TRBJ2-5, with a weak D call TRBD1 (6 bases). V was shortened by 3 bases and J by 1 base, with 15 bases between the two germline ends. The CDR3 sequence is 16 residues long. CDR3 coding DNA: TGTGCCAGCAGTTTTGTCAGGGGAACCTTCCAAGAGACCCAGTACTTC. The encoded protein is CASSFVRGTFQETQYF.

The table lists this clonotype with many counts. The chain joins TRBV7-9 to TRBJ2-7; 10 bases line up with TRBD2. The CDR3 consists of 14 residues. CDR1 is SEHNR, CDR2 FQNEAQ, per germline (reference sequence). Trimming took 1 base from V and 5 from J; bases not matched to a gene: 2. CDR3 bases: TGTGCCAGCAGCTTAGAAGCGGGAGGGGACGAGCAGTACTTC. The encoded protein is CASSLEAGGDEQYF.

At least ten counts were recorded for this clonotype. The V gene is TRBV30, the J gene TRBJ1-1, with D maybe TRBD1 (5 bases). CDR1 and CDR2 (germline): GTSNPN, SVGIG (reference sequence). This CDR3 is built from 14 residues. V was clipped by 4 bases and J by 0 bases, with 12 bases between them. CDR3 sequence reads: CAWNEDNMNTEAFF. Here the CDR3 DNA reads TGTGCCTGGAATGAGGACAACATGAACACTGAAGCTTTCTTT.

This clonotype was counted ten times or more. The V gene is TRBV27, the J gene TRBJ1-1; D gene ambiguous. Germline CDR1 and CDR2: MNHEY and SMNVEV (reference sequence). There are 16 residues in the CDR3. V lost 5 bases and J 2 bases, leaving 18 bases between the germline ends. CDR3 sequence (DNA): TGTGCCAGCAGTGGAACCTGGACGGATCAAAACACTGAAGCTTTCTTT. Protein sequence: CASSGTWTDQNTEAFF.

This clonotype was observed at least ten times. This chain joins TRBV7-2 and TRBJ1-6; TRBD1 aligns across 7 bases. The V gene's germline CDR1 is SGHTA and CDR2 FQGNSA. CDR3 size: 18 residues. With V trimmed by 0 bases and J by 3 bases, 8 bases remained unmatched. CDR3 in amino acids: CASSLAPTGALYNSPLHF. Written as DNA, the CDR3 is TGTGCCAGCAGCTTAGCCCCTACAGGGGCCCTCTATAATTCACCCCTCCACTTT.

This clonotype has ten or more counts. The V call is TRBV12-3 or TRBV12-4, the J call TRBJ1-2, with D tentatively TRBD1 (5 bases). Trimming took 9 bases from V and 7 from J, leaving 21 bases between them. This CDR3 comprises 14 residues. The CDR3, as DNA: TGTGCCAGTAGGCAGGGTACCTCCCCTCGTGGCTACACCTTC. The encoded protein is CASRQGTSPRGYTF.

The chain links TRBV6-5 to TRBJ1-5; D is possibly TRBD1 (6 bases). Trimming shortened V by 3 bases and J by 4 bases, and 16 bases separated the two germline ends. The germline V gene has CDR1 MNHEY and CDR2 SVGAGI. The CDR3 runs to 16 residues. The CDR3 here is CASSYVRGTKNQPQHF. The CDR3 nucleotides are TGTGCCAGCAGTTATGTTCGGGGGACAAAGAATCAGCCCCAGCATTTT.

This clonotype was counted many times. This rearrangement joins TRBV7-2 to TRBJ2-7; 7 nucleotides match TRBD2. The germline CDR1 and CDR2 sequences are SGHTA and FQGNSA. The V gene end was trimmed by 2 bases and the J gene end by 3 bases; junction bases not matched to a gene: 7. The CDR3 has 15 amino acids. The DNA for the CDR3 is TGTGCCAGCAGCTTAAGCCAGGGCGGGGGCTACGAGCAGTACTTC. Translated: CASSLSQGGGYEQYF.

This clonotype was seen more than once but under ten times. This chain uses TRBV6-4 with TRBJ1-5; D ambiguous. CDR1 is MRHNA and CDR2 is SNTAGT in the germline V gene. Trimming took 5 bases from V and 1 from J, leaving 24 bases between them. There are 19 residues in the CDR3. The CDR3: CASSPTVLLSTLSNQPQHF. As DNA, the CDR3 is TGTGCCAGCAGTCCTACCGTATTACTTAGCACCCTGAGCAATCAGCCCCAGCATTTT.

V usage is TRBV12-3 or TRBV12-4 and J usage is TRBJ2-7; 8 nucleotides match TRBD1. There are 15 residues in the CDR3. Unmatched junction bases numbered 7, after V lost 3 bases and J lost 3 bases. The CDR3 bases are TGTGCCAGCAGTTTTAGGTTTGGGACAGGCTACGAGCAGTACTTC. This gives the protein CASSFRFGTGYEQYF.

This sequence joins TRBV20-1 and TRBJ2-5; D perhaps matches TRBD2 (5 bases). V was pared by 0 bases and J by 0 bases, with 14 bases between. The CDR3 length is 16 residues. Germline V gives CDR1 DFQATT, CDR2 SNEGSKA (reference sequence). The CDR3 DNA follows: TGCAGTGCTAGAGATTTATCACTAGAGTACCAAGAGACCCAGTACTTC. Its translation is CSARDLSLEYQETQYF.

Concerning this clonotype: At one end the junction does not follow the germline gene, possibly because of a read error. The chain has TRBV6-2 or TRBV6-3 and TRBJ2-7, with a possible D match to TRBD1 (6 bases). Germline V gene data show CDR1 as MNHEY and CDR2 as SVGEGT. The CDR3 covers 12 residues. The CDR3 nucleotides read TGTGGCAGCAGCACCAGGGGAGACGAGCAGTACTTC. Residues: CGSSTRGDEQYF.

This clonotype was observed many times. Sequence at one end of the junction differs from germline and may be a read error. The rearrangement links TRBV7-2 to TRBJ1-2; 7 nucleotides align to TRBD1. The CDR3 consists of 14 residues. Germline V gives CDR1 SGHTA, CDR2 FQGNSA. The CDR3 is CASSLGDRGYGYTF. DNA of the CDR3: TGCGCCAGCAGCTTGGGGGACAGAGGCTATGGCTACACCTTC.

This clonotype was seen repeatedly, ten times or more. The J gene is TRBJ2-2, the V gene TRBV6-2 or TRBV6-3, with D hard to call. V was shortened by 0 bases and J by 1 base, with 12 bases between the two germline ends. The CDR3 is 17 amino acids. Germline loops: CDR1 MNHEY, CDR2 SVGEGT. The DNA for the CDR3 is TGTGCCAGCAGTTACTCGAATAGGGCCGTGAACACCGGGGAGCTGTTTTTT. It encodes CASSYSNRAVNTGELFF.

The table lists this clonotype with a few counts. The chain links TRBV28 to TRBJ1-1, with D perhaps matching TRBD1 (5 bases). The V end lost 1 base, the J end lost 0 bases, and 21 bases lay between the germline ends. The germline gives CDR1 MDHEN, CDR2 SYDVKM. CDR3 length equals 19 residues. CDR3 DNA sequence: TGTGCCAGCAGTTTATTATACCCCGAGGCAGGGCCTCTGAACACTGAAGCTTTCTTT. Translated, it gives CASSLLYPEAGPLNTEAFF.

This clonotype was counted ten times or more. The J gene is TRBJ1-5, the V gene TRBV24-1; no firm D call. Germline CDR1 and CDR2: KGHDR and SFDVKD. There are 14 residues in the CDR3. With 5 bases removed from V and 3 bases from J, the gap between germline ends came to 10 bases. CDR3 DNA sequence: TGTGCCACCAGTGGGGATCTTTTCAATCAGCCCCAGCATTTT. Protein product: CATSGDLFNQPQHF.

This clonotype has ten or more counts. This sequence joins TRBV20-1 and TRBJ2-7; the match to TRBD1 covers 9 bases. CDR1 and CDR2 (germline): DFQATT, SNEGSKA (reference sequence). Losses at the gene ends were 2 bases for V and 6 bases for J; bases not matched to a gene: 11. The CDR3 length is 15 residues. Written as DNA, the CDR3 is TGCAGTGCTAGAAAAACCGGGACAGGGTATATCGAGCAGTACTTC. Translated: CSARKTGTGYIEQYF.

This clonotype was detected ten times or more. The chain is built from TRBV6-4 and TRBJ2-3; D is perhaps TRBD2 (6 bases). CDR3 length: 16 residues. V lost 0 bases and J lost 1, with 11 bases in between. The germline CDR1 and CDR2 sequences are MRHNA and SNTAGT. The DNA of the CDR3 is TGTGCCAGCAGTGACTCGTCCGGGGGTGGCACAGATACGCAGTATTTT. Translated: CASSDSSGGGTDTQYF.

The chain recombines TRBV20-1 with TRBJ2-2; no reliable D call. This CDR3 is built from 13 residues. The V gene's germline CDR1 is DFQATT and CDR2 SNEGSKA (reference sequence). The V and J ends lost 3 bases and 1 base respectively, with 6 bases between them. CDR3 residues: CSASLENTGELFF. The CDR3 nucleotides are TGCAGTGCTAGTCTGGAGAACACCGGGGAGCTGTTTTTT.

This clonotype occurred many times. CDR3 bases: TGCAGCGTTGTTGACAGTTTCACTGAAGCTTTCTTT. Amino acids: CSVVDSFTEAFF. V is TRBV29-1 and J is TRBJ1-1; the D gene is possibly TRBD1 (5 bases). Trimming took 4 bases from V and 4 from J, leaving 10 bases between them. There are 12 residues in the CDR3. The germline CDR1 and CDR2 sequences are SQVTM and ANQGSEA.

This clonotype was seen ten or more times. The chain is built from TRBV30 and TRBJ1-1; TRBD1 agrees at 8 bases. Trimming removed 5 bases from V and 4 bases from J; junction bases left unmatched: 15. Germline values: CDR1 GTSNPN, CDR2 SVGIG (reference sequence). This CDR3 contains 16 residues. This CDR3 reads CAWVPAGITGGTEAFF. The CDR3 DNA sequence: TGTGCCTGGGTACCGGCCGGGATCACAGGGGGCACTGAAGCTTTCTTT.

This clonotype appeared many times. The V call is TRBV7-9, the J call TRBJ2-5, with D possibly being TRBD1 (5 bases). This CDR3 region has 14 residues. V lost 3 bases to trimming and J lost 5 bases, with 13 bases between them. CDR1 and CDR2 (germline): SEHNR, FQNEAQ (reference sequence). The CDR3 sequence is CASSFPWGAETQYF. The CDR3 DNA reads TGTGCCAGCAGCTTCCCCTGGGGCGCGGAGACCCAGTACTTC.

This clonotype was detected ten times or more. The genes are TRBV28 and TRBJ2-1; 12 nucleotides align to TRBD2. Per the germline V gene, CDR1 is MDHEN and CDR2 is SYDVKM. V was clipped by 2 bases and J by 7 bases; unmatched bases: 9. The CDR3 has 17 residues. This chain's CDR3 is CASSLVASGRVSNEQFF. In DNA form, the CDR3 reads TGTGCCAGCAGTTTAGTGGCTAGCGGGAGGGTATCTAATGAGCAGTTCTTC. Drawing the rest from reference TRBV28 and TRBJ2-1, the complete variable domain is DVKVTQSSRYLVKRTGEKVFLECVQDMDHENMFWYRQDPGLGLRLIYFSYDVKMKEKGDIPEGYSVSREKKERFSLILESASTNQTSMYLCASSLVASGRVSNEQFFGPGTRLTVL.

This clonotype was picked up many times. The chain uses TRBV27 and TRBJ1-5, with 7 bases that match TRBD1. Germline assignment: CDR1 MNHEY and CDR2 SMNVEV (reference sequence). There are 16 residues in the CDR3. V gave up 6 bases and J gave up 0 bases; unmatched junction bases: 8. DNA for the CDR3: TGTGCCAGCAGCTCGGGACAGACACTTAGCAATCAGCCCCAGCATTTT. The encoded protein is CASSSGQTLSNQPQHF.

The rearrangement uses TRBV6-5 and TRBJ2-7; D is ambiguous. The CDR3 runs 13 residues. Germline V gives CDR1 MNHEY, CDR2 SVGAGI. V was cut by 4 bases and J by 4 bases, with 11 bases left in between. The CDR3 bases are TGTGCCAGCAGTTGGACGGACCCTTACGAGCAGTACTTC. This translates into CASSWTDPYEQYF.

This chain connects TRBV18 to TRBJ2-7, with 10 nucleotides matching TRBD1. The CDR3 is 14 amino acids. The V gene end was trimmed by 4 bases and the J gene end by 5 bases; junction bases not matched to a gene: 5. Germline V CDR1 and CDR2: KGHSH, LQKENI. The chain's CDR3 is CASSQTGGRNEQYF. CDR3 nucleotide sequence: TGTGCCAGCTCACAGACAGGGGGCCGAAACGAGCAGTACTTC.

Only a few counts were recorded for this clonotype. The chain recombines TRBV20-1 with TRBJ2-5; TRBD1 or TRBD2 may be the D gene (5 bases each). From germline, CDR1 is DFQATT and CDR2 SNEGSKA (reference sequence). V lost 6 bases to trimming and J lost 0 bases, with 17 bases between them. This CDR3 is 15 amino acids long. The CDR3 region is CSAERGVDNQETQYF. DNA for the CDR3: TGCAGTGCAGAGAGAGGGGTGGACAACCAAGAGACCCAGTACTTC.

This clonotype was seen ten or more times. The chain has TRBV5-1 and TRBJ1-2; TRBD1 matches 9 bases. Germline assignment: CDR1 SGHRS and CDR2 YFSETQ. The CDR3 is made up of 15 amino acids. V was pared by 3 bases and J by 4 bases, with 7 bases of the junction left unmatched. The CDR3 loop reads CASSSGQGGGYGYTF. CDR3 DNA: TGCGCCAGCAGCTCGGGACAGGGAGGAGGCTATGGCTACACCTTC.

This clonotype was detected ten times or more. This chain links TRBV29-1 with TRBJ2-5, with 7 nucleotides matching TRBD1. The ends lost 3 bases at V and 4 bases at J; junction bases unmatched: 5. From germline, CDR1 is SQVTM and CDR2 ANQGSEA. This CDR3 is built from 13 residues. CDR3 nucleotides: TGCAGCGTTGATCGGACAGGAGGAGAGACCCAGTACTTC. Its protein product is CSVDRTGGETQYF. Full variable domain (remainder filled in from reference TRBV29-1 and TRBJ2-5): SAVISQKPSRDICQRGTSLTIQCQVDSQVTMMFWYRQQPGQSLTLIATANQGSEATYESGFVIDKFPISRPNLTFSTLTVSNMSPEDSSIYLCSVDRTGGETQYFGPGTRLLVL.

There are many counts of this clonotype. This chain connects TRBV30 to TRBJ1-2; TRBD1 aligns across 7 bases. CDR3 length: 16 residues. Looked up from germline, CDR1 is GTSNPN and CDR2 is SVGIG (reference sequence). After removal of 2 bases from V and 0 bases from J, the junction contained 9 bases not matched to a gene. The CDR3 DNA reads as TGTGCCTGGAGTTTAGGGACAGCACTTCCTAACTATGGCTACACCTTC. It specifies CAWSLGTALPNYGYTF.